The rows below give T cell receptor beta chains drawn from one sample of a study of control samples from healthy donors and cancer patients. The table came from immunoSEQ multiplex PCR; TCRdb's copy has only in-frame clones and leaves some out. The sample lists 130,000 to 150,000 clones; about nine tenths were seen once. Sample: blood. These receptors were taken from a man in his thirties or forties in good health. CDR3s include the opening cysteine and the closing phenylalanine or tryptophan. A D gene is named only where the DNA matches it firmly. Only part of the rows carry a size: once, few, many, or a class if the clone is expanded.

J gene,clone size,V gene,D gene,CDR3 DNA,CDR3 protein
TRBJ2-6,NA,TRBV6-5,NA,TGTGCCAGCATCCAGACGGGCTCTGGGGCCAACGTCCTGACTTTC,CASIQTGSGANVLTF
TRBJ1-1,NA,TRBV5-5,NA,TGTGCCAGCAGCAGCGGGGCTCTCTCGTACACTGAAGCTTTCTTT,CASSSGALSYTEAFF
TRBJ1-6,NA,TRBV19,TRBD1,TGTGCCAGTAGTATGGGGACAGGGAATTCACCCCTCCACTTT,CASSMGTGNSPLHF
TRBJ2-4,NA,TRBV2,NA,TGTGCCAGCAGTGACAGGACCTTAGCCAAAAACATTCAGTACTTC,CASSDRTLAKNIQYF
TRBJ1-1,once,TRBV11-2,NA,TGTGCCAGCAGCCCTGGGGTCCCGAACACTGAAGCTTTCTTT,CASSPGVPNTEAFF
TRBJ2-1,NA,TRBV5-1,NA,TGCGCCAGCAGCTTGGTGGGGACGCAGTTCTTC,CASSLVGTQFF
TRBJ2-7,NA,TRBV18,NA,TGTGCCAGCTCACCTACTAATGGACAGTCACGGGGCGAGCAGTACTTC,CASSPTNGQSRGEQYF
TRBJ1-1,few,TRBV20-1,NA,TGCAGTGCTAGGTTGAACACTGAAGCTTTCTTT,CSARLNTEAFF
TRBJ2-7,NA,TRBV5-1,TRBD1,TGCGCCAGCAGCAAGACCGGGACAGGGTCCTACGAGCAGTACTTC,CASSKTGTGSYEQYF
TRBJ1-1,NA,TRBV5-8,NA,TGTGCCAGCAGCTTGGGATGGGCCGAAGCTTTCTTT,CASSLGWAEAFF
TRBJ2-2,NA,TRBV18,TRBD1,TGTGCCAGCTCACCGGGACAGCCCACCGGGGAGCTGTTTTTT,CASSPGQPTGELFF
TRBJ2-5,NA,TRBV5-8,NA,TGTGCCACGACGACAGTAGGGGTGCAAGAGACCCAGTACTTC,CATTTVGVQETQYF
TRBJ2-7,NA,TRBV5-1,NA,TGCGCCAGCAGCGTGGACGGGCCGCCCGAGCAGTACTTC,CASSVDGPPEQYF
TRBJ1-4,NA,TRBV29-1,NA,TGCAGCGCCGCCTTTGGTGAAAAACTGTTTTTT,CSAAFGEKLFF
TRBJ1-2,NA,TRBV19,TRBD1,TGTGCCAGTAGTATAGGGACAGGGGGCGCAGGAAACTATGGCTACACCTTC,CASSIGTGGAGNYGYTF
TRBJ2-7,NA,TRBV27,NA,TGTGCCAGCAGTTTACACAACTCCTACGAGCAGTACTTC,CASSLHNSYEQYF
TRBJ2-1,NA,TRBV6-4,NA,TGTGCCAGCAGCCCCACTAAGAGCTCCTACAATGAGCAGTTCTTC,CASSPTKSSYNEQFF
TRBJ1-2,NA,TRBV19,NA,TGTGCCAGTAGTATAGGGCCCCTTCGACAAAACTATGGCTACACCTTC,CASSIGPLRQNYGYTF
TRBJ1-2,once,TRBV14,NA,TGTGCCAGCAGCCAGAGAGCCCGTACCAGGGGTAACTATGGCTACACCTTC,CASSQRARTRGNYGYTF
TRBJ2-3,NA,TRBV19,TRBD2,TGTGCCAGTAGTATAGATCAGGGAGGGGCCACAGATACGCAGTATTTT,CASSIDQGGATDTQYF
TRBJ1-1,NA,TRBV6-5,TRBD1,TGTGCCAGCAGCCGCACTCCGGGACAGGGAACTGAAGCTTTCTTT,CASSRTPGQGTEAFF
TRBJ2-1,NA,TRBV12-3/TRBV12-4,NA,TGTGCCAGCAGTTTCGAGGGGGAGCAGTTCTTC,CASSFEGEQFF
TRBJ2-2,NA,TRBV24-1,NA,TGTGCCACCAGTGATTACCTACCGAACACCGGGGAGCTGTTTTTT,CATSDYLPNTGELFF
TRBJ2-7,NA,TRBV10-3,NA,TGTGCCGCCGCGCAGGGGTTTTCCTACGAGCAGTACTTC,CAAAQGFSYEQYF
TRBJ2-3,NA,TRBV6-5,TRBD2,TGTGCCAGCACCCAACTAGCGGGGGTCACAGATACGCAGTATTTT,CASTQLAGVTDTQYF
TRBJ1-4,NA,TRBV19,NA,TGTGCCAGTAGTATTTCGGGACAAGTGTTTTTT,CASSISGQVFF
TRBJ1-6,few,TRBV13,TRBD1,TGTGCCAGCAGCATAGGGACAGGGGGAACTTCACCCCTCCACTTT,CASSIGTGGTSPLHF
TRBJ1-2,NA,TRBV29-1,NA,TGCAGCGCAGGATACAGGCCCTTTGATGGCTACACCTTC,CSAGYRPFDGYTF
TRBJ1-6,NA,TRBV30,NA,TGTGCCTGGAGTGCTCAGGGTGATTCACCCCTCCACTTT,CAWSAQGDSPLHF
TRBJ2-7,NA,TRBV6-5,NA,TGTGCCAGCAGTTACGTCGCAGGGGAACTCTACGAGCAGTACTTC,CASSYVAGELYEQYF
TRBJ2-7,NA,TRBV12-5,TRBD1,TGTGCTAGTGGCCCGGGGGACAGGGGTTCCTACGAGCAGTACTTC,CASGPGDRGSYEQYF
TRBJ1-4,few,TRBV9,TRBD1,TGTGCCAGCAGCGTATCGGACAGGGGTGAAAAACTGTTTTTT,CASSVSDRGEKLFF